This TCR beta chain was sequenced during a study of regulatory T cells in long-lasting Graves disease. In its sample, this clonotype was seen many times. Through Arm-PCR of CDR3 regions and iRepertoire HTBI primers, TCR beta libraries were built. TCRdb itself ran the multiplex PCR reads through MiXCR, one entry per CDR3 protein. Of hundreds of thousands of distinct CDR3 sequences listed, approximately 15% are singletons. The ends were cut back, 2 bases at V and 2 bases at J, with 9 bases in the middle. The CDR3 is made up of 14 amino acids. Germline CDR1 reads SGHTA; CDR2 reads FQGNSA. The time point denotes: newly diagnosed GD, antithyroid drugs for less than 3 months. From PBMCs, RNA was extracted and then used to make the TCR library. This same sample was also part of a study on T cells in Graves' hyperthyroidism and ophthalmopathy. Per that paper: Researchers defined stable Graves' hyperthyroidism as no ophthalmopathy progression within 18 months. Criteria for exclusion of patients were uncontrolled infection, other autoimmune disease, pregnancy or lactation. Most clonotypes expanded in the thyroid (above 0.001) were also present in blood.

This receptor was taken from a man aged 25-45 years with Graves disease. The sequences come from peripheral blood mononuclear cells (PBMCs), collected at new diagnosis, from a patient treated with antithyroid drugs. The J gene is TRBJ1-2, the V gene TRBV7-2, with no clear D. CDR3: CASSLPTVNYGYTF. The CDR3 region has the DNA TGTGCCAGCAGCTTACCGACGGTGAACTATGGCTACACCTTC.